This T cell receptor (beta chain) is drawn from a study of cytomegalovirus exposure and HLA in healthy donors. PCR amplification relied on 60 Vbeta primers (plus 13 Jbeta primers). Method: immunoSEQ multiplex PCR; TCRdb's copy keeps in-frame clones and lacks some. The sample lists around 280,000 clones, 80% to 90% occurring once. V lost 0 bases and J 1 base, leaving 6 bases between the germline ends. This CDR3 region has 14 residues. The germline CDR1 and CDR2 sequences are GTSNPN and SVGIG (reference sequence). Sample: PBMCs. The chain uses TRBV30 and TRBJ2-2; D is unresolved. This TCR came from a young woman in good health and CMV-seronegative. The CDR3 region has the DNA TGTGCCTGGAGTGTCCAGGAGAACACCGGGGAGCTGTTTTTT. Its protein product is CAWSVQENTGELFF.